This record covers a single T cell receptor (beta chain). This entry is derived from a study of OX40 agonist ivuxolimab in advanced cancers. Here immunoSEQ multiplex PCR was the method, and the copy in TCRdb shows in-frame clones only, minus some. The sample yields approximately 69,000 clones, roughly 83% seen once. The germline V gene has CDR1 LNHDA and CDR2 SQIVND (reference sequence). Between the trimmed V and J ends, which lost 5 bases and 1 base, there was a span of 12 bases. This CDR3 is 14 amino acids long. The sequence was collected from an adult with an advanced solid tumor such as melanoma, head and neck, liver or kidney cancer. Material: CD4+ or CD8+ T cells sorted from blood, obtained in a trial of the OX40 agonist ivuxolimab. The chain joins TRBV19 to TRBJ2-7; D is perhaps TRBD1 (6 bases). The CDR3 DNA reads as TGTGCCAGTAGTTCCCGGGACACTTCCTACGAGCAGTACTTC. As protein: CASSSRDTSYEQYF. Variable domain in full (rest from reference TRBV19 and TRBJ2-7): DGGITQSPKYLFRKEGQNVTLSCEQNLNHDAMYWYRQDPGQGLRLIYYSQIVNDFQKGDIAEGYSVSREKKESFPLTVTSAQKNPTAFYLCASSSRDTSYEQYFGPGTRLTVT.